The present entry profiles one T cell receptor beta chain with its context. V shed 5 bases, J shed 3 bases, and the junction held 2 bases outside the gene matches. The CDR3 contains 13 residues. This sample was taken from a study of T-cell memory formation after mild COVID-19. TCRdb re-called the 5' RACE reads with MiXCR, one entry per CDR3 protein. The sample has more than 110,000 distinct CDR3 sequences, 14% seen once. The specimen sequenced was PBMCs or a T cell subset sorted from them (not recorded which). The rearrangement uses TRBV12-3 or TRBV12-4 and TRBJ1-2, with 8 bases lining up with TRBD1. The TCR originated in an adult woman who had mild COVID-19 (a few samples of this study predate the infection). Cell type and time point are not known. The CDR3 sequence: CASSAGQDYGYTF. The CDR3 DNA follows: TGTGCCAGCAGTGCGGGACAGGACTATGGCTACACCTTC.